A single T cell receptor (beta chain) is shown here with its context. Its antigen is not identified. This entry belongs to a study of siplizumab effects on memory and regulatory T cells. Whole-study findings and limits: Some alloreactive sequences were traceable to unstimulated CD4+ memory cells, and siplizumab significantly reduced them. Confirmation was lacking for the suppressive function of proliferating Tregs derived from siplizumab cultures. Among alloreactive clones, only a minor fraction mapped to unstimulated subsets. Controls had around 28% Treg-derived mappable alloreactive CD4+ clones on average, versus about 69% with siplizumab.

Using immunoSEQ multiplex PCR, the repertoire was profiled, and TCRdb retains in-frame clones only, with some absent. Of 100,000 or so clones listed, 80% to 95% are singletons. The specimen was CD4+ T cells sorted from blood. The receptor's source is a human donor in good health. Some clones in this sample may be carry-over from other donors' samples.

The CDR3 coding sequence is TGTGCCAGCTCACAAGGGACAGGGGTAGGCTACACCTTC. Residues: CASSQGTGVGYTF. This chain uses TRBV18 with TRBJ1-2, with TRBD1 matching over 10 bases. Germline values: CDR1 KGHSH, CDR2 LQKENI. The CDR3 is 13 residues long. V gave up 4 bases and J gave up 8 bases; unmatched junction bases: 4. Complete variable domain (other parts from reference TRBV18 and TRBJ1-2): NAGVMQNPRHLVRRRGQEARLRCSPMKGHSHVYWYRQLPEEGLKFMVYLQKENIIDESGMPKERFSAEFPKEGPSILRIQQVVRGDSAAYFCASSQGTGVGYTFGSGTRLTVV.